The 20 T cell receptor beta chains below all came from one sample that was sequenced in a study of blood T cell repertoires in COVID-19. Measured with immunoSEQ multiplex PCR; TCRdb has only the in-frame clones, and not every one. The sample holds more than 200,000 clones, approximately 88% seen once. What was sequenced was peripheral blood. The receptors derive from a woman under 40 with COVID-19, enrolled during active disease.

The CDR3 loop is CASSPGTSGGRQYF. Written as DNA, the CDR3 is TGTGCCAGCAGCCCAGGGACTAGCGGGGGGAGACAGTATTTT. The J gene is TRBJ2-3, the V gene TRBV7-9; TRBD2 matches at 15 bases. The CDR3 loop spans 14 amino acids. Germline V gives CDR1 SEHNR, CDR2 FQNEAQ (reference sequence). V was pared by 5 bases and J by 12 bases, with 6 bases of the junction left unmatched.

This clone has a single count. V and J are TRBV21-1 and TRBJ2-7; the table names TRBD2, a call not compared with the DNA. TRBV21-1 is labeled a pseudogene. This CDR3 is 17 amino acids long. CDR3 coding DNA: TGTGCCAGCAGCAAAGTAGGGACTAGCGGGGTACCCTACGAGCAGTACGTC. Translating gives CASSKVGTSGVPYEQYV.

The chain links TRBV10-3 to TRBJ2-7, with unresolved D. The length of the CDR3 is 13 residues. CDR1 ENHRY and CDR2 SYGVKD come from the germline V gene. Trimming took 3 bases from V and 2 from J, leaving 8 bases between them. The CDR3: CAISEEAPYEQYV. DNA for the CDR3: TGTGCCATCAGTGAAGAGGCCCCCTACGAGCAGTACGTC.

V usage is TRBV7-9 and J usage is TRBJ2-2; D is undetermined. V was clipped by 5 bases and J by 1 base, with 11 bases between them. This CDR3 spans 15 amino acids. CDR1 is SEHNR and CDR2 is FQNEAQ in the germline V gene (reference sequence). CDR3 residues: CASSRVSGNTGELFF. CDR3 DNA sequence: TGTGCCAGCAGCCGGGTCTCGGGGAACACCGGGGAGCTGTTTTTT. Supplemented by reference TRBV7-9 and TRBJ2-2, the full variable domain reads DTGVSQNPRHKITKRGQNVTFRCDPISEHNRLYWYRQTLGQGPEFLTYFQNEAQLEKSRLLSDRFSAERPKGSFSTLEIQRTEQGDSAMYLCASSRVSGNTGELFFGEGSRLTVL.

The V call is TRBV10-3, the J call TRBJ1-6; TRBD1 agrees at 8 bases. Germline trimming cut 3 bases from V and 11 bases from J; bases unmatched to any gene: 6. Germline loops: CDR1 ENHRY, CDR2 SYGVKD. This CDR3 is 14 amino acids long. The CDR3: CAISDDRGGAPLHF. CDR3 bases: TGTGCCATCAGTGACGACAGGGGAGGTGCACCCCTCCACTTT.

The chain couples TRBV28 to TRBJ2-7; 7 nucleotides line up with TRBD1. The V segment lost 3 bases and the J segment 3 bases; nucleotides outside the gene matches: 5. Germline V lookup: CDR1 MDHEN, CDR2 SYDVKM. The length of the CDR3 is 14 residues. This CDR3 reads CASSFDRVGYEQYF. The CDR3 DNA reads TGTGCCAGCAGTTTCGACAGGGTCGGCTACGAGCAGTACTTC.

J is TRBJ2-6 and V is TRBV29-1, with TRBD1 matching 12 bases. V lost 3 bases and J lost 2; bases outside the gene matches: 8. The length of the CDR3 is 18 residues. CDR1 and CDR2 (germline): SQVTM, ANQGSEA. The CDR3 bases are TGCAGCGTTGATAGTGGGACAGGGGGCGCGGCTGGGGCCAACGTCCTGACTTTC. Translating it yields CSVDSGTGGAAGANVLTF.

As DNA, the CDR3 is TGTGCCAGTTTTATGGCAGGGGGAAGGAATGAGCAGTTCTTC. The encoded protein is CASFMAGGRNEQFF. The chain employs TRBV5-6 and TRBJ2-1, with 7 bases lining up with TRBD1. CDR3 length equals 14 residues. V lost 8 bases to trimming and J lost 7 bases; unmatched junction nucleotides: 12. Germline values: CDR1 SGHDT, CDR2 YYEEEE.

This chain uses TRBV29-1 with TRBJ2-1; 10 bases agree with TRBD2. The CDR3 has 14 residues. CDR1 is SQVTM, CDR2 ANQGSEA, per germline. Trimming cost V 4 bases and J 10 bases; bases outside gene matches: 10. The CDR3 DNA is TGCAGCGTTGGGTCGTTAGGGACTAGCGAGGAGCAGTTCTTC. Translated, it gives CSVGSLGTSEEQFF.

The chain links TRBV6-5 to TRBJ1-1; 9 nucleotides line up with TRBD1. V shed 5 bases and J 4 bases; nucleotides not matched to a gene: 5. The V gene's germline CDR1 is MNHEY and CDR2 SVGAGI. There are 14 residues in the CDR3. CDR3 in DNA: TGTGCCAGCAGTACCGGGACAGGGAGCACTGAAGCTTTCTTT. This encodes CASSTGTGSTEAFF.

This clone occurred once. Its ends do not fully match the called genes, so a read error is possible. The chain has TRBV7-7 and TRBJ2-5; no firm D call. There are 14 residues in the CDR3. Germline values: CDR1 SSHAT, CDR2 FNYEAQ (reference sequence). The chain's CDR3 is CASSLSPGEETQYF. In DNA form, the CDR3 reads TGTGCTAGCAGCTTATCTCCTGGAGAAGAGACCCAGTACTTC.

This chain joins TRBV7-9 and TRBJ1-1; no definite D call. The germline V and J ends were trimmed by 5 bases and 6 bases, with 10 bases remaining between them. This CDR3 is built from 12 residues. Germline V CDR1 and CDR2: SEHNR, FQNEAQ (reference sequence). DNA for the CDR3: TGTGCCAGCAGCCAGACACCTTCTGAAGCTTTCTTT. Residues: CASSQTPSEAFF.

V is TRBV11-2 and J is TRBJ2-1, with 7 bases that match TRBD1. J lost 3 bases, V lost 5 bases, and 10 bases had no gene match. The CDR3 length is 16 residues. Germline CDR1 is SGHAT and CDR2 is FQNNGV. The CDR3, as DNA: TGTGCCAGCAGCATCAGGGACAGAGGGTTCTACAATGAGCAGTTCTTC. This sequence encodes CASSIRDRGFYNEQFF.

V is TRBV6-5 and J is TRBJ2-5; D is possibly TRBD2 (6 bases). The CDR3 extends over 15 amino acids. Germline CDR1 and CDR2: MNHEY and SVGAGI. Trimming stripped 6 bases from V and 2 bases from J, with 16 bases between. The CDR3 DNA reads as TGTGCCAGCAGAGTCCTGAGCGGGCGGCAAGAGACCCAGTACTTC. Its translation is CASRVLSGRQETQYF.

This rearrangement joins TRBV24-1 to TRBJ2-3; 11 bases are a match to TRBD1. The germline V gene has CDR1 KGHDR and CDR2 SFDVKD. CDR3 length: 17 amino acids. V lost 7 bases, J lost 4 bases, and 12 bases stayed unmatched. The chain's CDR3 is CATSLGDRGYGADTQYF. For the CDR3, the DNA is TGTGCCACCAGCCTGGGGGACAGGGGGTATGGCGCAGATACGCAGTATTTT.

This clone was seen a single time. This rearrangement joins TRBV7-9 to TRBJ2-5; 10 nucleotides agree with TRBD1. V shed 5 bases, J shed 1 base, and the junction held 7 bases outside the gene matches. Germline values: CDR1 SEHNR, CDR2 FQNEAQ (reference sequence). There are 16 residues in the CDR3. The CDR3, as DNA: TGTGCCAGCAGCAACCTCGGGACAGGGGTCCAAGAGACCCAGTACTTC. Translated, it gives CASSNLGTGVQETQYF.

The V call is TRBV14, the J call TRBJ2-1; D is possibly TRBD2 (6 bases). Deletions cut 3 bases from V and 6 bases from J, with 15 bases between. The V gene's germline CDR1 is SGHDN and CDR2 FVKESK. The CDR3 covers 15 residues. CDR3 nucleotides: TGTGCCAGCAGCCAGAGGAGGGCCCTCGTCAATGAGCAGTTCTTC. Translating gives CASSQRRALVNEQFF.

The chain combines TRBV30 with TRBJ1-4; 9 nucleotides align to TRBD1. The ends lost 0 bases at V and 6 bases at J; junction bases unmatched: 5. The length of the CDR3 is 15 residues. Germline CDR1 GTSNPN, CDR2 SVGIG (reference sequence). CDR3: CAWSVGTGLYEKLFF. CDR3 in DNA: TGTGCCTGGAGTGTGGGGACAGGGTTGTATGAAAAACTGTTTTTT.

The rearrangement joins TRBV18 to TRBJ1-1, with D hard to call. This CDR3 spans 13 amino acids. V was shortened by 3 bases and J by 13 bases, with 18 bases between the two germline ends. Germline V gene lookup returns CDR1 KGHSH and CDR2 LQKENI. CDR3 region: CASSPPSKAEGFF. Written as DNA, the CDR3 is TGTGCCAGCTCACCCCCGTCGAAGGCAGAGGGTTTCTTT.

The chain employs TRBV7-2 and TRBJ1-1, with 12 bases that match TRBD1. CDR1 is SGHTA, CDR2 FQGNSA, per germline. The CDR3 is made up of 16 amino acids. V trimming: 5 bases; J trimming: 3 bases; junction bases outside the gene matches: 7. The CDR3 coding sequence is TGTGCCAGCAGCCGGATCCGGGACAGGGGGCACACTGAAGCTTTCTTT. Its protein product is CASSRIRDRGHTEAFF.